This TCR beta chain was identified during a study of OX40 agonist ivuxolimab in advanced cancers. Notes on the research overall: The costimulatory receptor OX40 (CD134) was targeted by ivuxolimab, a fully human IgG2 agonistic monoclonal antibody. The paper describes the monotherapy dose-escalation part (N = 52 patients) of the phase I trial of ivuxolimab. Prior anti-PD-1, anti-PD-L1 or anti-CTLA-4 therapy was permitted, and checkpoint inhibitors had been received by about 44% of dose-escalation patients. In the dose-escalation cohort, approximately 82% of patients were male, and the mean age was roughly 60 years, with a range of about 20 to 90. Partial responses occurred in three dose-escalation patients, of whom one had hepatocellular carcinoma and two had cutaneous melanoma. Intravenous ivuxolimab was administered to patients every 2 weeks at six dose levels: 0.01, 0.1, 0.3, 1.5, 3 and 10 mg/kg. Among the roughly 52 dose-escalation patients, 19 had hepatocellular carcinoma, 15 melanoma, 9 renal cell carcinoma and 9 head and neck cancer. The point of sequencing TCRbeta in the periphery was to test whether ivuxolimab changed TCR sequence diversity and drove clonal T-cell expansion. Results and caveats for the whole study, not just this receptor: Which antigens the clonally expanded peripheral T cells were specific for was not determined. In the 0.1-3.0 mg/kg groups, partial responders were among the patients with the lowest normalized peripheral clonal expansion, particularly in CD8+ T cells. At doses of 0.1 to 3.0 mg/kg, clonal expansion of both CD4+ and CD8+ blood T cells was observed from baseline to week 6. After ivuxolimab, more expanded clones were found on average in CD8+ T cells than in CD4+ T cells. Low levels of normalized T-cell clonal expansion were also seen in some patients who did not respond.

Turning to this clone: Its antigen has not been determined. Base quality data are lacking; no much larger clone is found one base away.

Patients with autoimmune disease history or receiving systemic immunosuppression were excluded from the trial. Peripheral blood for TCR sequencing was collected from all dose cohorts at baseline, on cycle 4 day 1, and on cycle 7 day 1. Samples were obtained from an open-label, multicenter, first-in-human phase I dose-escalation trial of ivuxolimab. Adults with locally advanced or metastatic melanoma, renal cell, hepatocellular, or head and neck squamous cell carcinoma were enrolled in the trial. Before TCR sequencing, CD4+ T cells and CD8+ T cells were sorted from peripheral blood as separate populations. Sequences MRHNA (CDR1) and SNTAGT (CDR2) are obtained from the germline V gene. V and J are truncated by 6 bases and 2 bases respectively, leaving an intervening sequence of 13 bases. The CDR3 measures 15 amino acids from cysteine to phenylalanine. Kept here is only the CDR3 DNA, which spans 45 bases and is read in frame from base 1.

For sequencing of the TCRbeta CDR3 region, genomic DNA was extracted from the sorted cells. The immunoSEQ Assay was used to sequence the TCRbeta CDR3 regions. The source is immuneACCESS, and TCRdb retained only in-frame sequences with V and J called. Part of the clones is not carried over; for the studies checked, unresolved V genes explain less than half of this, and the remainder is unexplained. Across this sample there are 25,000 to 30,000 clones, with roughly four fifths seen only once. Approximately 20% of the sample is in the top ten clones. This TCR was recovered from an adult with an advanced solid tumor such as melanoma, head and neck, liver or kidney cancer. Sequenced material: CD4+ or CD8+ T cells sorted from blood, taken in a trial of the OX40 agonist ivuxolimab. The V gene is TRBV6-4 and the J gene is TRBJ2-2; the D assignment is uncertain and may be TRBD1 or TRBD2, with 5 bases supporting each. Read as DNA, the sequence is TGTGCCAGCAGCCCAGAGGGGTCAAACACCGGGGAGCTGTTTTTT. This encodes CASSPEGSNTGELFF.